The clone carrying this T cell receptor (beta chain) was observed a few times. This record comes from a study of regulatory T cells in long-lasting Graves disease. The germline V and J ends were trimmed by 5 bases and 2 bases, with 14 bases remaining between them. Germline V gene data show CDR1 as MNHEY and CDR2 as SVGEGT. The CDR3 runs 15 residues. Libraries of TCR beta came from iRepertoire HTBI primers plus Arm-PCR of CDR3 regions. A single record per CDR3 protein comes from TCRdb applying MiXCR to the multiplex PCR reads. The sample records roughly 350,000 distinct CDR3 sequences, about a sixth being singletons. Indicated time point: newly diagnosed GD, antithyroid drugs for less than 3 months. Making the TCR library involved RNA that had been extracted from PBMCs. These data were also reused for a study on T cells in Graves' hyperthyroidism and ophthalmopathy.

This material consisted of peripheral blood mononuclear cells (PBMCs), taken at new diagnosis, from a patient treated with antithyroid drugs. The chain links TRBV6-2 or TRBV6-3 to TRBJ2-3; D is ambiguous. The source is a man aged 35 to 55 with Graves disease. The CDR3 protein is CASSESLVITDTQYF. For the CDR3, the DNA is TGTGCCAGCAGTGAAAGTTTGGTAATCACAGATACGCAGTATTTT.